This passage covers 5 T cell receptor beta chains from one sample sequenced in a study of shared clonotypes between healthy human individuals. The assay was immunoSEQ multiplex PCR, and TCRdb's table has in-frame clones only and misses some. The table shows hundreds of thousands of clones, with 74% occurring only once. Material for sequencing was memory CD4+ T cells sorted from blood. Subset in this sample: CD45RA-negative fraction. The source of these receptors is a man aged 30 to 39 in good health.

The CDR3 here is CASSRGLHGVNTEAFF. For the CDR3, the DNA is TGCGCCAGCAGCAGAGGACTCCATGGGGTGAACACTGAAGCTTTCTTT. The V and J genes are TRBV5-1 and TRBJ1-1; no reliable D call. V lost 4 bases to trimming and J lost 0 bases, with 16 bases between them. CDR3 length: 16 amino acids. The germline V gene encodes CDR1 SGHRS and CDR2 YFSETQ.

The chain couples TRBV7-9 to TRBJ1-1; 9 bases fit TRBD1. The CDR3 has 15 amino acids. The trim removed 5 bases at V and 3 bases at J, leaving 7 bases unmatched. In germline, CDR1 is SEHNR, CDR2 FQNEAQ (reference sequence). This CDR3 reads CASSLWTGVDTEAFF. The CDR3 nucleotides are TGTGCCAGCAGCCTCTGGACAGGGGTAGACACTGAAGCTTTCTTT. The full variable domain, its missing parts supplied by reference TRBV7-9 and TRBJ1-1, is DTGVSQNPRHKITKRGQNVTFRCDPISEHNRLYWYRQTLGQGPEFLTYFQNEAQLEKSRLLSDRFSAERPKGSFSTLEIQRTEQGDSAMYLCASSLWTGVDTEAFFGQGTRLTVV.

The V and J genes are TRBV15 and TRBJ2-6, with 8 positions matching TRBD1. The germline gives CDR1 LNHNV, CDR2 YYDKDF (reference sequence). The V segment lost 2 bases and the J segment 0 bases; nucleotides outside the gene matches: 6. The CDR3 is 18 amino acids. CDR3 nucleotides: TGTGCCACCAGCAGATCAGGGGGCGATAGCTCTGGGGCCAACGTCCTGACTTTC. It encodes CATSRSGGDSSGANVLTF.

The chain carries TRBV21-1 and TRBJ2-7; the D call of TRBD1 is as the table states it, not checked on the DNA. TRBV21-1 is flagged as a pseudogene. CDR3 length equals 19 residues. The CDR3 reads CASSKGSRDRTPYYYEQYF. The CDR3 nucleotides are TGTGCCAGCAGCAAGGGAAGCCGAGACAGGACTCCGTACTACTACGAGCAGTACTTC.

The chain carries TRBV28 and TRBJ2-7; 14 nucleotides match TRBD2. The CDR3 is 16 residues long. V trimming: 6 bases; J trimming: 5 bases; junction bases outside the gene matches: 9. In germline, CDR1 is MDHEN, CDR2 SYDVKM. The CDR3: CASSPGTSGSSHEQYF. CDR3 coding DNA: TGTGCCAGCAGCCCCGGGACTAGCGGGAGTTCCCACGAGCAGTACTTC.